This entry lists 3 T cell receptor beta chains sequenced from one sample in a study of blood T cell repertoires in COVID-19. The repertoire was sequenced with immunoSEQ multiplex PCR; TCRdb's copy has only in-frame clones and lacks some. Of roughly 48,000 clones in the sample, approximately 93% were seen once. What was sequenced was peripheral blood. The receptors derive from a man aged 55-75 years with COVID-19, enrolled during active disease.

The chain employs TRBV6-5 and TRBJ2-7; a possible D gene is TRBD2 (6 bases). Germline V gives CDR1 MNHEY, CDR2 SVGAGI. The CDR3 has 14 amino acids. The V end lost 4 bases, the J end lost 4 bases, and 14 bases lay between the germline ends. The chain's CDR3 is CASSFGGSTYEQYF. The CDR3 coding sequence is TGTGCCAGCAGTTTTGGAGGGAGTACGTACGAGCAGTACTTC.

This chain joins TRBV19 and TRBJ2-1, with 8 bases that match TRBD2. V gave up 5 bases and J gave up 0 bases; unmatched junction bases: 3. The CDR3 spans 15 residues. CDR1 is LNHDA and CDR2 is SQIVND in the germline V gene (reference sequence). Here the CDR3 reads CASSPTSGSYNEQFF. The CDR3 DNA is TGTGCCAGTAGTCCTACTAGCGGCTCCTACAATGAGCAGTTCTTC. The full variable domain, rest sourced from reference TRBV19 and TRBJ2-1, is DGGITQSPKYLFRKEGQNVTLSCEQNLNHDAMYWYRQDPGQGLRLIYYSQIVNDFQKGDIAEGYSVSREKKESFPLTVTSAQKNPTAFYLCASSPTSGSYNEQFFGPGTRLTVL.

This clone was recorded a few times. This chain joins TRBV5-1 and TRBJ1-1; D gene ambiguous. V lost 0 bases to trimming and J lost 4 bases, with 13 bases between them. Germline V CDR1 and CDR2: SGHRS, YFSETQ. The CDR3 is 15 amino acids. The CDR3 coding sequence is TGCGCCAGCAGCTTGGGGTCTCGAGGGAGCACTGAAGCTTTCTTT. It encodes CASSLGSRGSTEAFF.